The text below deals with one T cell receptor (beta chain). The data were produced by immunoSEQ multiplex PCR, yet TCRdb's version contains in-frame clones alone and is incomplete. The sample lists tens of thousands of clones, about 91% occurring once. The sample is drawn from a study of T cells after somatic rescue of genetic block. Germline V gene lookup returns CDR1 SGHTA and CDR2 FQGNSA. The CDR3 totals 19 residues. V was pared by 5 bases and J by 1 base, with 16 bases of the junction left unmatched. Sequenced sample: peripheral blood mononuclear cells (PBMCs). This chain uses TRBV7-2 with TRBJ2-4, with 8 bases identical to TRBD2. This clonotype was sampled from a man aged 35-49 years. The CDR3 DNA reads TGTGCCAGCAGCCGCCCCCCGGGGGGGCCTGTAAGGGCCAAAAACATTCAGTACTTC. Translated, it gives CASSRPPGGPVRAKNIQYF.